Below, 8 T cell receptor beta chains from the same sample are listed, as sequenced in a study of cytomegalovirus exposure and HLA in healthy donors. Sequencing used immunoSEQ multiplex PCR; TCRdb keeps in-frame clones, though not all of them. Among about 130,000 clones listed, approximately 89% were seen once. Sequencing was performed on PBMCs. These receptors were obtained from a woman under 30 in good health and CMV-seronegative.

The rearrangement links TRBV5-1 to TRBJ1-1, with unresolved D. The CDR3 spans 15 residues. Deletions cut 4 bases from V and 1 base from J, with 14 bases between. Germline V CDR1 and CDR2: SGHRS, YFSETQ. The CDR3 spells CASSIEGFQNTEAFF. As DNA, the CDR3 is TGCGCCAGCAGCATAGAGGGATTTCAGAACACTGAAGCTTTCTTT.

The CDR3 reads CATSRDGQDGYTF. The CDR3 region has the DNA TGTGCCACCAGCAGAGATGGACAGGATGGCTACACCTTC. The chain employs TRBV15 and TRBJ1-2; 7 bases align to TRBD1. Germline V gene sequence: CDR1 LNHNV, CDR2 YYDKDF (reference sequence). V shed 0 bases and J 6 bases; nucleotides not matched to a gene: 1. This CDR3 is 13 amino acids long. Variable domain in full (rest from reference TRBV15 and TRBJ1-2): DAMVIQNPRYQVTQFGKPVTLSCSQTLNHNVMYWYQQKSSQAPKLLFHYYDKDFNNEADTPDNFQSRRPNTSFCFLDIRSPGLGDTAMYLCATSRDGQDGYTFGSGTRLTVV.

This clone was observed a few times. The gene calls are TRBV6-1 and TRBJ2-4; D is uncertain. Germline CDR1 and CDR2: MNHNS and SASEGT. This CDR3 has 14 residues. V was trimmed by 1 base and J by 6 bases, leaving 10 bases between them. CDR3 sequence reads: CASSEVTTLNIQYF. CDR3 coding DNA: TGTGCCAGCAGTGAAGTTACCACTCTAAACATTCAGTACTTC.

This sequence joins TRBV9 and TRBJ1-1; possible D gene TRBD1, 6 bases. With 5 bases removed from V and 10 bases from J, the gap between germline ends came to 21 bases. The CDR3 spans 14 residues. Germline CDR1 is SGDLS and CDR2 is YYNGEE. The CDR3 sequence: CASSKSGDIAVAFF. CDR3 coding DNA: TGTGCCAGCAGTAAATCCGGGGACATAGCAGTAGCTTTCTTT.

This CDR3 is CASKKEGNTEAFF. The CDR3 DNA sequence: TGTGCCAGCAAGAAGGAGGGGAACACTGAAGCTTTCTTT. The genes are TRBV2 and TRBJ1-1; unclear D gene. The CDR3 is 13 amino acids. Germline CDR1 SNHLY, CDR2 FYNNEI. V was cut by 7 bases and J by 1 base, with 10 bases left in between.

This rearrangement joins TRBV6-5 to TRBJ1-6; perhaps TRBD1 as D (6 bases). The ends were cut back, 7 bases at V and 9 bases at J, with 16 bases in the middle. The CDR3 totals 14 residues. Germline V gene data show CDR1 as MNHEY and CDR2 as SVGAGI. In DNA form, the CDR3 reads TGTGCCAGCACCCAGGGGAGTCTCCTTTCACCCCTCCACTTT. Translating gives CASTQGSLLSPLHF.

This chain links TRBV27 with TRBJ1-1, with a possible D match to TRBD1 (5 bases). The CDR3 spans 15 residues. The germline V gene has CDR1 MNHEY and CDR2 SMNVEV (reference sequence). V was clipped by 0 bases and J by 4 bases, with 12 bases between them. Here the CDR3 reads CASSLSQGGFTEAFF. CDR3 DNA sequence: TGTGCCAGCAGTTTATCGCAGGGAGGATTCACTGAAGCTTTCTTT.

This clone was observed a handful of times. The chain uses TRBV7-9 and TRBJ2-2; a possible D gene is TRBD1 (6 bases). The CDR3 has 13 residues. Germline CDR1 is SEHNR and CDR2 is FQNEAQ (reference sequence). The germline V and J ends were trimmed by 0 bases and 9 bases, with 8 bases remaining between them. The CDR3 nucleotides are TGTGCCAGCAGCTTAGCGGGGGCCTGGGAGCTGTTTTTT. Protein: CASSLAGAWELFF.